The 30 T cell receptor beta chains listed next were all sequenced from one sample in a study of shared clonotypes between healthy human individuals. The protocol was immunoSEQ multiplex PCR, while the TCRdb copy is restricted to in-frame clones and leaves out a portion. The profile shows about 380,000 clones, just over 95% of them singletons. The source material was memory CD8+ T cells sorted from blood. Indicated subset: CD45RO+ cells pooled with CCR7-negative TemRA cells. The origin of the receptors is a man aged 30 to 39 in good health.

This chain links TRBV4-1 with TRBJ2-2; no firm D call. The CDR3 loop spans 14 amino acids. Germline lookup yields CDR1 MGHRA and CDR2 YSYEKL. Trimming pared 1 base from V and 6 bases from J, leaving 9 bases between. The CDR3 DNA reads as TGCGCCAGCAGCCAAGCCTTGCAAGCCGGGGAGCTGTTTTTT. Translation: CASSQALQAGELFF.

As regards this clone: This sample includes further DNA sequences coding for the same CDR3. The chain combines TRBV19 with TRBJ1-5; D remains unclear. Trimming pared 1 base from V and 7 bases from J, leaving 5 bases between. There are 12 residues in the CDR3. Germline V gene lookup returns CDR1 LNHDA and CDR2 SQIVND (reference sequence). The CDR3 here is CASSIGGQPQHF. The CDR3 DNA is TGTGCCAGTAGTATAGGGGGACAGCCCCAGCATTTT. Drawing the rest from reference TRBV19 and TRBJ1-5, the complete variable domain is DGGITQSPKYLFRKEGQNVTLSCEQNLNHDAMYWYRQDPGQGLRLIYYSQIVNDFQKGDIAEGYSVSREKKESFPLTVTSAQKNPTAFYLCASSIGGQPQHFGDGTRLSIL.

This chain links TRBV19 with TRBJ2-7; D call uncertain. CDR1 is LNHDA and CDR2 is SQIVND in the germline V gene (reference sequence). The CDR3 covers 13 residues. Trimming took off 5 bases at V and 6 bases at J, with 14 bases between the two ends. The CDR3 sequence is CASSEDREGEQYF. DNA for the CDR3: TGTGCCAGTAGTGAGGACCGCGAAGGCGAGCAGTACTTC.

This rearrangement joins TRBV5-1 to TRBJ2-1; 8 bases fit TRBD1. This CDR3 region has 14 residues. With V trimmed by 0 bases and J by 7 bases, 3 bases remained unmatched. The germline gives CDR1 SGHRS, CDR2 YFSETQ. CDR3 in DNA: TGCGCCAGCAGCTTGGAGGACAGGGCGAATGAGCAGTTCTTC. It codes for CASSLEDRANEQFF.

The count of this clone is one. This chain links TRBV5-1 with TRBJ2-1; D not certain. Germline CDR1 reads SGHRS; CDR2 reads YFSETQ. V lost 4 bases, J lost 0 bases, and 8 bases lay in between. The CDR3 has 14 amino acids. CDR3 region: CASSPPDSYNEQFF. Here the CDR3 DNA reads TGCGCCAGCAGCCCGCCGGACTCCTACAATGAGCAGTTCTTC.

V usage is TRBV21-1 and J usage is TRBJ2-1; the table's D call, TRBD2, was not checked against the DNA. TRBV21-1 is a known pseudogene. The CDR3 length is 13 residues. CDR3 sequence (DNA): TGTGCCAGTAGACTAGCGGGAGAGGGTGAGCAGTTCTTC. It is translated as CASRLAGEGEQFF.

The CDR3 DNA reads TGCAGCGTGTGCAGCAGCACAGATACGCAGTATTTT. Its translation: CSVCSSTDTQYF. The chain has TRBV29-1 and TRBJ2-3, with no clear D. V was cut by 6 bases and J by 0 bases, with 7 bases left in between. The CDR3 is 12 residues long. CDR1 is SQVTM and CDR2 is ANQGSEA in the germline V gene.

V is TRBV4-1 and J is TRBJ1-5; 8 bases are shared with TRBD1. The CDR3 is 14 residues long. The V gene end was trimmed by 4 bases and the J gene end by 9 bases; junction bases not matched to a gene: 8. Germline V gene data show CDR1 as MGHRA and CDR2 as YSYEKL. DNA of the CDR3: TGCGCCAGCAGCCGGGAGGACAGGGCCGGGCCCCAGCATTTT. The encoded protein is CASSREDRAGPQHF.

CDR3 sequence reads: CASSVLVDEQYF. The CDR3, as DNA: TGTGCCAGCAGTGTGTTGGTGGATGAGCAGTACTTC. This chain joins TRBV6-1 and TRBJ2-7; no firm D call. This CDR3 is built from 12 residues. Germline V gene data show CDR1 as MNHNS and CDR2 as SASEGT. V lost 4 bases and J 7 bases, leaving 11 bases between the germline ends.

The chain links TRBV7-9 to TRBJ2-7, with D maybe TRBD2 (5 bases). V lost 2 bases and J 0 bases, leaving 14 bases between the germline ends. CDR1 and CDR2 (germline): SEHNR, FQNEAQ (reference sequence). The CDR3 is made up of 16 amino acids. CDR3 region: CASSLYPSQNSYEQYF. The DNA for the CDR3 is TGTGCCAGCAGCTTATACCCTAGCCAAAACTCCTACGAGCAGTACTTC.

The gene calls are TRBV2 and TRBJ2-5; 9 nucleotides align to TRBD2. The V and J ends lost 0 bases and 0 bases, in that order; junction bases with no gene match: 8. The V gene's germline CDR1 is SNHLY and CDR2 FYNNEI. The CDR3 runs to 18 residues. In DNA form, the CDR3 reads TGTGCCAGCAGTGAAGCCCCGGCGGCTAGCGGGAACCAAGAGACCCAGTACTTC. It translates to CASSEAPAASGNQETQYF.

This chain joins TRBV7-3 and TRBJ2-7; D gene uncertain. This CDR3 comprises 13 residues. The V end was cut by 1 base, the J end by 4 bases, with 8 bases between. Germline CDR1 reads SGHTA; CDR2 reads FQGTGA. In DNA, the CDR3 is TGTGCCAGCAGCTTAATCATCCGGTACGAGCAGTACTTC. Its translation: CASSLIIRYEQYF.

The rearrangement joins TRBV4-1 to TRBJ1-2; TRBD1 might be the D (6 bases). Trimming stripped 3 bases from V and 8 bases from J, with 13 bases between. The CDR3 is made up of 13 amino acids. Germline V gives CDR1 MGHRA, CDR2 YSYEKL. The CDR3 region has the DNA TGCGCCAGCAGCCATCGCCAGGGGAAGGGCTACACCTTC. Translating it yields CASSHRQGKGYTF.

The CDR3 sequence is CASSPSGWYSQTQYF. DNA of the CDR3: TGTGCCAGTAGTCCGTCTGGTTGGTATAGTCAGACCCAGTACTTC. The chain employs TRBV19 and TRBJ2-5, with D uncertain. V lost 5 bases, J lost 6 bases, and 19 bases lay in between. The CDR3 contains 15 residues. Germline V gene sequence: CDR1 LNHDA, CDR2 SQIVND (reference sequence).

This chain connects TRBV7-9 to TRBJ1-4; TRBD1 matches at 7 bases. CDR3 length equals 13 residues. From germline, CDR1 is SEHNR and CDR2 FQNEAQ (reference sequence). V gave up 10 bases and J gave up 7 bases; unmatched junction bases: 9. The CDR3 reads CATRKGAGEKLFF. As DNA, the CDR3 is TGTGCCACCCGTAAGGGGGCCGGTGAAAAACTGTTTTTT. The whole variable domain, filled in from reference TRBV7-9 and TRBJ1-4, reads DTGVSQNPRHKITKRGQNVTFRCDPISEHNRLYWYRQTLGQGPEFLTYFQNEAQLEKSRLLSDRFSAERPKGSFSTLEIQRTEQGDSAMYLCATRKGAGEKLFFGSGTQLSVL.

This chain uses TRBV5-1 with TRBJ2-1, with 9 positions matching TRBD2. The CDR3 is 15 amino acids. The J segment lost 8 bases and the V segment lost 0 bases, leaving 6 bases of the junction unmatched. The germline V gene encodes CDR1 SGHRS and CDR2 YFSETQ. The DNA for the CDR3 is TGCGCCAGCAGCTTGGGTAGCGGGAGAAGGGATGAGCAGTTCTTC. Its protein product is CASSLGSGRRDEQFF.

This chain uses TRBV5-1 with TRBJ2-3, with D maybe TRBD1 (5 bases). Germline CDR1 reads SGHRS; CDR2 reads YFSETQ. This CDR3 contains 15 residues. With 0 bases removed from V and 4 bases from J, the gap between germline ends came to 12 bases. The CDR3 DNA follows: TGCGCCAGCAGCTTGGTAGGACAAAGGGCAGATACGCAGTATTTT. Translating it yields CASSLVGQRADTQYF. Full variable domain (missing parts from reference TRBV5-1 and TRBJ2-3): KAGVTQTPRYLIKTRGQQVTLSCSPISGHRSVSWYQQTPGQGLQFLFEYFSETQRNKGNFPGRFSGRQFSNSRSEMNVSTLELGDSALYLCASSLVGQRADTQYFGPGTRLTVL.

This chain connects TRBV7-9 to TRBJ2-1; 9 bases fit TRBD2. The length of the CDR3 is 16 residues. The V segment lost 1 base and the J segment 4 bases; nucleotides outside the gene matches: 5. Germline V gene lookup returns CDR1 SEHNR and CDR2 FQNEAQ (reference sequence). CDR3 sequence (DNA): TGTGCCAGCAGCTTAGGACTAGCGGTCGGGTACAATGAGCAGTTCTTC. This sequence encodes CASSLGLAVGYNEQFF.

The chain has TRBV28 and TRBJ1-5; 8 nucleotides match TRBD1. CDR3 length: 15 amino acids. The J segment lost 2 bases and the V segment lost 5 bases, leaving 5 bases of the junction unmatched. CDR1 and CDR2 (germline): MDHEN, SYDVKM. For the CDR3, the DNA is TGTGCCAGCAGTGTACAGGGGGTGGGCAATCAGCCCCAGCATTTT. Residues: CASSVQGVGNQPQHF.

This chain connects TRBV6-5 to TRBJ2-7, with a tentative D call TRBD1 (5 bases). The germline V and J ends were trimmed by 8 bases and 6 bases, with 8 bases remaining between them. Germline-derived CDR1 and CDR2 are MNHEY and SVGAGI. This CDR3 region has 10 residues. In DNA, the CDR3 is TGTGCCAGCGGTAGGGGCGAGCAGTACTTC. As protein: CASGRGEQYF.

V gene TRBV5-1 combines with J gene TRBJ2-2; no definite D call. The length of the CDR3 is 14 residues. The ends were cut back, 5 bases at V and 0 bases at J, with 8 bases in the middle. Germline V gives CDR1 SGHRS, CDR2 YFSETQ. The CDR3 bases are TGCGCCAGCAGACACGCCGCGAACACCGGGGAGCTGTTTTTT. It translates to CASRHAANTGELFF.

The rearrangement uses TRBV27 and TRBJ2-7; D remains unclear. Germline CDR1 MNHEY, CDR2 SMNVEV (reference sequence). CDR3 length equals 13 residues. Trimming shortened V by 4 bases and J by 3 bases, and 10 bases separated the two germline ends. Here the CDR3 reads CASSSRVRYEQYF. The CDR3 DNA follows: TGTGCCAGCAGTTCCCGGGTCCGCTACGAGCAGTACTTC.

The chain combines TRBV28 with TRBJ2-3; D gene uncertain. The CDR3 runs 15 residues. The V gene lost 3 bases and the J gene lost 2 bases, with 12 bases spanning the gap. Germline V CDR1 and CDR2: MDHEN, SYDVKM. CDR3 sequence reads: CASSLRAYHTDTQYF. CDR3 sequence (DNA): TGTGCCAGCAGTTTGAGAGCTTATCACACAGATACGCAGTATTTT.

The chain has TRBV27 and TRBJ2-7; D perhaps matches TRBD1 (5 bases). V lost 9 bases, J lost 1 base, and 7 bases lay in between. The germline CDR1 and CDR2 sequences are MNHEY and SMNVEV (reference sequence). The CDR3 runs to 11 residues. For the CDR3, the DNA is TGTGCCAGTAGACAGTCCTACGAGCAGTACTTC. Its protein product is CASRQSYEQYF.

This clone occurred once. This chain links TRBV5-5 with TRBJ2-2; D may match TRBD1 or TRBD2 (5 bases each). Germline CDR1 SGHKS, CDR2 YYEKEE (reference sequence). The germline V and J ends were trimmed by 4 bases and 4 bases, with 11 bases remaining between them. This CDR3 has 14 residues. The CDR3 DNA follows: TGTGCCAGCAGCCCCGGGACCTTCACCGGGGAGCTGTTTTTT. It translates to CASSPGTFTGELFF.

J is TRBJ2-7 and V is TRBV28, with 8 bases lining up with TRBD1. Germline-derived CDR1 and CDR2 are MDHEN and SYDVKM. The trim removed 3 bases at V and 5 bases at J, leaving 12 bases unmatched. This CDR3 comprises 16 residues. The CDR3, as DNA: TGTGCCAGCAGTTTTGATGTCAGGGACAGGTCCCACGAGCAGTACTTC. Its protein is CASSFDVRDRSHEQYF. The full variable domain, in which reference TRBV28 and TRBJ2-7 provide the parts outside the CDR3, is DVKVTQSSRYLVKRTGEKVFLECVQDMDHENMFWYRQDPGLGLRLIYFSYDVKMKEKGDIPEGYSVSREKKERFSLILESASTNQTSMYLCASSFDVRDRSHEQYFGPGTRLTVT.

The CDR3 DNA is TGTGCCAGCAGTGGGACTAGCGGGAGAGAGACCCAGTACTTC. Its protein product is CASSGTSGRETQYF. The chain is built from TRBV6-4 and TRBJ2-5; TRBD2 aligns across 13 bases. Looked up from germline, CDR1 is MRHNA and CDR2 is SNTAGT. This CDR3 has 14 residues. V gave up 4 bases and J gave up 4 bases; unmatched junction bases: 0.

This chain connects TRBV7-2 to TRBJ2-2; no clear D gene. CDR1 is SGHTA, CDR2 FQGNSA, per germline. The CDR3 runs 13 residues. The V and J ends lost 1 base and 6 bases respectively, with 6 bases between them. Here the CDR3 DNA reads TGTGCCAGCAGCTTAGGGGCACCCGGGGAGCTGTTTTTT. It translates to CASSLGAPGELFF. Complete variable domain (other parts from reference TRBV7-2 and TRBJ2-2): GAGVSQSPSNKVTEKGKDVELRCDPISGHTALYWYRQSLGQGLEFLIYFQGNSAPDKSGLPSDRFSAERTGGSVSTLTIQRTQQEDSAVYLCASSLGAPGELFFGEGSRLTVL.

V is TRBV27 and J is TRBJ2-1; D not resolved. Germline V gene data show CDR1 as MNHEY and CDR2 as SMNVEV (reference sequence). The CDR3 is made up of 15 amino acids. Trimming left V 7 bases short and J 4 bases short, with 17 bases between. CDR3 protein: CASTPYGRAYNEQFF. The CDR3, as DNA: TGTGCCAGCACCCCCTATGGTCGGGCATACAATGAGCAGTTCTTC.

Comments on this clone: Other DNA sequences within the sample encode an identical CDR3. This chain connects TRBV9 to TRBJ2-7; D gene uncertain. CDR1 is SGDLS and CDR2 is YYNGEE in the germline V gene. This CDR3 region has 14 residues. Deletions cut 0 bases from V and 0 bases from J, with 7 bases between. Written as DNA, the CDR3 is TGTGCCAGCAGCGTAGGACTTAGCTCCTACGAGCAGTACTTC. As protein: CASSVGLSSYEQYF.